The rows below give T cell receptor beta chains drawn from one sample of a study of Tregs in tolerant kidney transplant recipients. Assay: immunoSEQ multiplex PCR; the TCRdb copy retains only in-frame clones and omits some. The sample shows around 230,000 clones, 80% to 85% of them seen only once. The sequenced sample was CD4+ T cells from blood. These receptors were collected from a human donor in good health. The CDR3 runs from the conserved cysteine through the conserved F or W. A D gene is named only where the DNA matches it firmly. Clone size is given for some rows only: seen once, a few or many times, or a class if the clone is expanded.

CASSRPPGGYEQYF,TGTGCCAGCAGCCGACCACCCGGGGGCTACGAGCAGTACTTC,TRBJ2-7,-,-,TRBV5-6
CASSAAGGDYGYTF,TGTGCCAGCAGTGCTGCAGGGGGTGACTATGGCTACACCTTC,TRBJ1-2,TRBD1,-,TRBV2
CASSGVEKSTDTQYF,TGCGCCAGCAGTGGAGTGGAAAAGAGCACAGATACGCAGTATTTT,TRBJ2-3,-,-,TRBV10-2
CASGQGAGNTIYF,TGTGCCAGCGGACAGGGAGCAGGAAACACCATATATTTT,TRBJ1-3,TRBD1,-,TRBV9
CASSPREGRVSSEQYF,TGTGCCAGCTCACCAAGGGAGGGGCGGGTGTCCTCCGAGCAGTACTTC,TRBJ2-7,TRBD2,-,TRBV18
CASSLGQGYYNSPLHF,TGTGCCAGCTCACTAGGACAGGGGTACTATAATTCACCCCTCCACTTT,TRBJ1-6,TRBD1,-,TRBV18
CASSNRGYTDTQYF,TGTGCCAGCAGTAACAGGGGGTATACAGATACGCAGTATTTT,TRBJ2-3,TRBD1,few,TRBV6-5
CASSVPTGMDEKLFF,TGTGCCAGCAGTGTGCCGACAGGGATGGATGAAAAACTGTTTTTT,TRBJ1-4,TRBD1,-,TRBV2
CASSFYINEQFF,TGTGCCAGCAGCTTTTACATCAATGAGCAGTTCTTC,TRBJ2-1,-,-,TRBV5-5
CASSSFGDPYNEQFF,TGCGCCAGCAGCTCTTTCGGGGACCCCTACAATGAGCAGTTCTTC,TRBJ2-1,-,-,TRBV5-1
CASSLDSTNQPQHF,TGCGCCAGCAGCTTAGACAGCACCAATCAGCCCCAGCATTTT,TRBJ1-5,-,-,TRBV5-1
CAISERALEETQYF,TGTGCCATCAGTGAAAGAGCCCTGGAGGAGACCCAGTACTTC,TRBJ2-5,-,-,TRBV10-3
CASSLLGQRDYNGELFF,TGTGCCAGCAGCTTATTGGGCCAAAGGGACTACAACGGGGAGCTGTTTTTT,TRBJ2-2,TRBD2,-,TRBV11-2
CASSQPRGLPGEQYF,TGTGCCAGCAGCCAGCCGAGGGGACTCCCGGGGGAGCAGTACTTC,TRBJ2-7,-,-,TRBV4-2
CASSLQGPDYEQYF,TGCGCCAGCAGCTTACAGGGCCCCGACTACGAGCAGTACTTC,TRBJ2-7,-,-,TRBV5-1
CASSPGGTAVNNEQFF,TGTGCCAGCTCACCAGGAGGGACAGCCGTTAACAATGAGCAGTTCTTC,TRBJ2-1,-,-,TRBV18
CASSGPYIQYF,TGTGCCAGCTCTGGGCCCTACATTCAGTACTTC,TRBJ2-4,-,-,TRBV28
CASSLRRGLGSTDTQYF,TGTGCCAGCAGCTTGCGGAGGGGGCTTGGAAGCACAGATACGCAGTATTTT,TRBJ2-3,-,once,TRBV7-2
CASRHFSSGNTIYF,TGTGCCAGCAGACATTTTAGCTCTGGAAACACCATATATTTT,TRBJ1-3,-,-,TRBV6-5
CASTQWQRSNEQFF,TGTGCCAGCACCCAGTGGCAGCGGAGCAATGAGCAGTTCTTC,TRBJ2-1,-,-,TRBV11-2
CASSLAGTGIYEQYF,TGTGCCAGCAGCTTGGCTGGGACAGGAATCTACGAGCAGTACTTC,TRBJ2-7,TRBD1,-,TRBV5-5
CASSHNYEQYF,TGTGCCAGCAGTCACAATTACGAGCAGTACTTC,TRBJ2-7,-,-,TRBV6-1
CASSLSGGLSYNEQFF,TGTGCCAGCAGCCTTAGCGGGGGCCTCTCCTACAATGAGCAGTTCTTC,TRBJ2-1,TRBD2,-,TRBV9
CASVTGGGAGDTQYF,TGTGCCAGCGTAACGGGCGGGGGGGCCGGAGATACGCAGTATTTT,TRBJ2-3,TRBD2,-,TRBV2
CASSLAGGPPDTQYF,TGTGCCAGCAGCTTAGCGGGGGGGCCGCCAGATACGCAGTATTTT,TRBJ2-3,-,-,TRBV7-8
CASSFDYGEAFF,TGTGCCAGCAGCTTCGACTACGGAGAAGCTTTCTTT,TRBJ1-1,-,-,TRBV5-4
CASSLYSTHEQYF,TGTGCCAGCAGCTTGTACTCCACCCACGAGCAGTACTTC,TRBJ2-7,-,few,TRBV5-6
CASSLKHGDEKLFF,TGTGCCAGCAGCTTGAAGCACGGGGATGAAAAACTGTTTTTT,TRBJ1-4,-,-,TRBV5-4
CASSLGLDIRETQYF,TGCGCCAGCAGCTTGGGGCTAGATATTAGAGAGACCCAGTACTTC,TRBJ2-5,-,once,TRBV5-1
CAISETSGRAGTDTQYF,TGTGCCATCAGTGAGACTAGCGGGAGGGCCGGGACAGATACGCAGTATTTT,TRBJ2-3,TRBD2,few,TRBV10-3
CASSYTSSLDEQYF,TGCGCCAGCAGCTATACTAGCTCACTGGACGAGCAGTACTTC,TRBJ2-7,-,-,TRBV5-1
CASSAGANTEAFF,TGTGCCAGCTCCGCGGGGGCTAACACTGAAGCTTTCTTT,TRBJ1-1,-,-,TRBV18
CACSLGAVANYGYTF,TGCGCCTGCAGCTTGGGGGCAGTAGCTAACTATGGCTACACCTTC,TRBJ1-2,-,-,TRBV5-1
CASSLFKTDTQYF,TGTGCCAGCAGCTTATTCAAGACAGATACGCAGTATTTT,TRBJ2-3,-,-,TRBV7-2
CASSLAPGLDGYTF,TGCGCCAGCAGCTTGGCCCCAGGGTTAGATGGCTACACCTTC,TRBJ1-2,-,-,TRBV5-1
CASSPALTMNTEAFF,TGTGCCAGCTCACCGGCTCTTACCATGAACACTGAAGCTTTCTTT,TRBJ1-1,-,-,TRBV18
CASSLLVDSYEQYF,TGCGCCAGCAGCTTGTTGGTGGATTCCTACGAGCAGTACTTC,TRBJ2-7,-,-,TRBV5-1
CASSRMRNTEAFF,TGTGCCAGCAGCAGGATGAGGAACACTGAAGCTTTCTTT,TRBJ1-1,-,few,TRBV11-3
CASSVEATGNYGYTF,TGTGCCAGCAGCGTAGAGGCAACAGGGAACTATGGCTACACCTTC,TRBJ1-2,-,-,TRBV9
CASSGNRGSSNSPLHF,TGCGCCAGCAGCGGAAACAGGGGGTCCTCTAATTCACCCCTCCACTTT,TRBJ1-6,TRBD1,-,TRBV5-1
CASSSWGWETQYF,TGCGCCAGCAGCTCCTGGGGTTGGGAGACCCAGTACTTC,TRBJ2-5,-,-,TRBV4-1
CASLDGPFSNQPQHF,TGTGCCAGCCTAGACGGACCTTTCAGCAATCAGCCCCAGCATTTT,TRBJ1-5,-,-,TRBV6-1